The 12 T cell receptor beta chains below all came from one sample that was sequenced in a study of sequential checkpoint blockade in melanoma. TCRdb keeps only in-frame clones here, not all; method: immunoSEQ multiplex PCR. The sample shows 10,000 to 15,000 clones, less than 75% of them seen only once. The treatment here: randomized to nivolumab then ipilimumab (arm A) or the reverse (arm B). Material: CD8+ T cells sorted from blood (inferred from file names), obtained from a patient given nivolumab and ipilimumab in sequence. Receptors were obtained from a human donor with melanoma.

The chain couples TRBV15 to TRBJ2-7; D remains unclear. The germline V and J ends were trimmed by 11 bases and 0 bases, with 20 bases remaining between them. Germline CDR1 is LNHNV and CDR2 is YYDKDF (reference sequence). The length of the CDR3 is 15 residues. The CDR3 sequence is CAASTSLTGSYEQYF. CDR3 coding DNA: TGTGCCGCCTCGACGTCCTTAACGGGCTCCTACGAGCAGTACTTC.

The sample holds one count of this clone. This rearrangement joins TRBV6-5 to TRBJ1-4; 7 nucleotides match TRBD1. V lost 6 bases to trimming and J lost 2 bases; unmatched junction nucleotides: 3. The germline CDR1 and CDR2 sequences are MNHEY and SVGAGI. The CDR3 is 14 residues long. The CDR3 spells CASRSGGTNEKLFF. CDR3 nucleotide sequence: TGTGCCAGCAGATCAGGGGGGACTAATGAAAAACTGTTTTTT.

The chain recombines TRBV6-5 with TRBJ1-5; maybe TRBD1 (5 bases). The germline CDR1 and CDR2 sequences are MNHEY and SVGAGI. V was trimmed by 0 bases and J by 3 bases, leaving 9 bases between them. The CDR3 consists of 15 residues. The CDR3 DNA follows: TGTGCCAGCAGTTACTCTGGGGGGGTCAATCAGCCCCAGCATTTT. This codes for CASSYSGGVNQPQHF.

This chain connects TRBV10-3 to TRBJ1-1; no reliable D call. Trimming removed 4 bases at V and 0 bases at J, with 9 bases between. The CDR3 is 14 residues long. Germline V gives CDR1 ENHRY, CDR2 SYGVKD. The CDR3 DNA sequence: TGTGCCATCAGTGTTGGAGGGATGAACACTGAAGCTTTCTTT. It codes for CAISVGGMNTEAFF.

The table lists this clone with a few counts. V and J are TRBV27 and TRBJ2-1; D perhaps matches TRBD1 (6 bases). The CDR3 totals 14 residues. Germline V lookup: CDR1 MNHEY, CDR2 SMNVEV (reference sequence). The V end lost 3 bases, the J end lost 8 bases, and 14 bases lay between the germline ends. CDR3 nucleotides: TGTGCCAGCAGTTTGGGCAGGGGCAGGGATGAGCAGTTCTTC. Translation: CASSLGRGRDEQFF.

On this clone itself: The junction departs from germline at one end; a sequencing error may be responsible. The sample holds other DNA sequences that translate to the same CDR3. The rearrangement links TRBV19 to TRBJ1-2; D call uncertain. The V gene's germline CDR1 is LNHDA and CDR2 SQIVND (reference sequence). The CDR3 is 15 amino acids. DNA of the CDR3: TGCGCCAGTAGTATCCGCCTCTGGGGAGACTATGGCTACACCTTC. The encoded protein is CASSIRLWGDYGYTF.

This clone is medium-sized (0.01 to 0.1%). V usage is TRBV14 and J usage is TRBJ1-2; no firm D call. The CDR3 runs to 14 residues. Germline CDR1 is SGHDN and CDR2 is FVKESK. Trimming took off 4 bases at V and 4 bases at J, with 13 bases between the two ends. The CDR3 DNA reads as TGTGCCAGCAGCCCCCGCGGATTAGGCTATGGCTACACCTTC. This sequence encodes CASSPRGLGYGYTF.

The rearrangement links TRBV29-1 to TRBJ2-1, with 9 nucleotides matching TRBD2. In germline, CDR1 is SQVTM, CDR2 ANQGSEA. The CDR3 sequence is 14 residues long. V dropped 1 base and J dropped 9; count of bases not matched to a gene: 7. In DNA form, the CDR3 reads TGCAGCGTTGAAGGCGGGTCACTAGCGGGTGAGCAGTTCTTC. Encoded protein: CSVEGGSLAGEQFF.

The chain links TRBV29-1 to TRBJ1-5; TRBD1 matches 7 bases. The CDR3 has 15 amino acids. Germline V gene data show CDR1 as SQVTM and CDR2 as ANQGSEA. V shed 5 bases, J shed 1 base, and the junction held 8 bases outside the gene matches. This chain's CDR3 is CSVLTGPTSNQPQHF. The CDR3 DNA reads as TGCAGCGTTTTGACAGGGCCTACCAGCAATCAGCCCCAGCATTTT.

The V gene is TRBV4-3, the J gene TRBJ1-1; no clear D. V gave up 0 bases and J gave up 6 bases, with 11 bases separating them. This CDR3 region has 14 residues. CDR1 LGHNA and CDR2 YSLEER come from the germline V gene. The DNA for the CDR3 is TGCGCCAGCAGCCAAGATAAAACAGCGGCTGAAGCTTTCTTT. This gives the protein CASSQDKTAAEAFF.

In its sample, this clone ranks as medium-sized (0.01 to 0.1%). The chain has TRBV12-5 and TRBJ1-4; D call uncertain. Germline lookup yields CDR1 LGHNT and CDR2 FRNRAP. V gave up 2 bases and J gave up 4 bases, with 5 bases separating them. The CDR3 extends over 13 amino acids. The CDR3 DNA is TGTGCTAGTGGTTTGACAGATAATGAAAAACTGTTTTTT. Translating it yields CASGLTDNEKLFF. The full variable domain, rest sourced from reference TRBV12-5 and TRBJ1-4, is DARVTQTPRHKVTEMGQEVTMRCQPILGHNTVFWYRQTMMQGLELLAYFRNRAPLDDSGMPKDRFSAEMPDATLATLKIQPSEPRDSAVYFCASGLTDNEKLFFGSGTQLSVL.

This clone was picked up a small number of times. DNA of the CDR3: TGTGCCAGCAGCCAAGATCGCGTCAGGGAAGAGACCCAGTACTTC. Its protein is CASSQDRVREETQYF. The chain uses TRBV4-2 and TRBJ2-5; D is perhaps TRBD1 (5 bases). The CDR3 extends over 15 amino acids. Trimming left V 0 bases short and J 3 bases short, with 11 bases between. Germline V gives CDR1 LGHNA, CDR2 YNFKEQ.